This T cell receptor beta chain emerged from a study of cytomegalovirus exposure and HLA in healthy donors. Looked up from germline, CDR1 is SNHLY and CDR2 is FYNNEI. Trimming cost V 4 bases and J 7 bases, with 16 bases left between them. This CDR3 has 15 residues. Vbeta (60) and Jbeta (13) primers were used in the PCR. Using immunoSEQ multiplex PCR, the repertoire was profiled, and TCRdb retains in-frame clones only, with some absent. The repertoire holds 150,000 to 200,000 clones, with 80% to 90% as singletons. Comments on this clone: The antigen is unknown.

Study-level points and caveats: Sequencing depth roughly uniform across donors was assumed in presence/absence analyses.

The source is a man aged 18 to 35 in good health and CMV-seronegative. The chain uses TRBV2 and TRBJ1-4, with D possibly being TRBD1 (6 bases). Material for sequencing was PBMCs. CDR3 amino acids: CASSASGGRREKLFF. Written as DNA, the CDR3 is TGTGCCAGCAGTGCCTCGGGGGGGCGTCGTGAAAAACTGTTTTTT.